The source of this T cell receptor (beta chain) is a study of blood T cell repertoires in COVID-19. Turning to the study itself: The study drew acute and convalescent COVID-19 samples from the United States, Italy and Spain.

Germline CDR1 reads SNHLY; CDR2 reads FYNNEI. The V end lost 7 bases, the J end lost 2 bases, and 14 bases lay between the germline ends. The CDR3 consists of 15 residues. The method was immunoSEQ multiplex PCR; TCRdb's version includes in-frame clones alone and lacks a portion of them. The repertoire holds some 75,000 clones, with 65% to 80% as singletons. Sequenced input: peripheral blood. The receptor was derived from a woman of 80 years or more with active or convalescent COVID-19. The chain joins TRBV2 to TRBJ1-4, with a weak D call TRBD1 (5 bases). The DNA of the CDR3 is TGTGCCAGCATTCAGGACACGACGACTAATGAAAAACTGTTTTTT. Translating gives CASIQDTTTNEKLFF. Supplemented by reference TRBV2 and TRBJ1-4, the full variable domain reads EPEVTQTPSHQVTQMGQEVILRCVPISNHLYFYWYRQILGQKVEFLVSFYNNEISEKSEIFDDQFSVERPDGSNFTLKIRSTKLEDSAMYFCASIQDTTTNEKLFFGSGTQLSVL.